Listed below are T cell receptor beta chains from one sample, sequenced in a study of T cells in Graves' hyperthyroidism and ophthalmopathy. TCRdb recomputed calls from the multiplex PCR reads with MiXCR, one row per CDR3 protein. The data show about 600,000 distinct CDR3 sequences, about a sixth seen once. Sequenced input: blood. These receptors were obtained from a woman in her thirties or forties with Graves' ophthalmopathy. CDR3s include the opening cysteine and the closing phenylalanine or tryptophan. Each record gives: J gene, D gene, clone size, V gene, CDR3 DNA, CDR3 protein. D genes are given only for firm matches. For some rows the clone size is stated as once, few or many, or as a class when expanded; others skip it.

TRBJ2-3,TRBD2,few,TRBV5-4,TGTGCCAGCAGCCCCCAGCGGGGGGGCAGCACAGATACGCAGTATTTT,CASSPQRGGSTDTQYF
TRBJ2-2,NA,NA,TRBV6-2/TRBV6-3,TGTGCCAGCAGTTATTACGCGAACACCGGGGAGCTGTTTTTT,CASSYYANTGELFF
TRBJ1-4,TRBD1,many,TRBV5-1,TGCGCCAGCAGCGGACAGGGGATTGGGGCTAATGAAAAACTGTTTTTT,CASSGQGIGANEKLFF
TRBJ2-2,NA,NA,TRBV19,TGTGCCAGTAGTCACAGAAACACCGGGGAGCTGTTTTTT,CASSHRNTGELFF
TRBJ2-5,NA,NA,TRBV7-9,TGTGCCAGCAGCTTTGCCAGCACCAAACTCCAAGAGACCCAGTACTTC,CASSFASTKLQETQYF
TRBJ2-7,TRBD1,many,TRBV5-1,TGCGCCAGCAGTTTTACGGGGACAGGGGGCGAGCAGTACTTC,CASSFTGTGGEQYF
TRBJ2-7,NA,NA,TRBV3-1,TGTGCCAGCAGCCAAGATGGCAGGAATTCCTACGAGCAGTACTTC,CASSQDGRNSYEQYF
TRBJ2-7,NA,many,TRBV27,TGTGCCAGTCGAATCTACTACCAGAGCTCCTACGAGCAGTACTTC,CASRIYYQSSYEQYF
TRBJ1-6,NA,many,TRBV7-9,TGTGCCAGCAATCAGGGGATTAATTCACCCCTCCACTTT,CASNQGINSPLHF
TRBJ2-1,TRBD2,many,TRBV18,TGTGCCAGCTCCCCCCAGGGACTAGCGGGATACAATGAGCAGTTCTTC,CASSPQGLAGYNEQFF
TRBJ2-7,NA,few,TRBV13,TGTGCCAGCAGCTTTACGGGACTGGGCTCCTACGAGCAGTACTTC,CASSFTGLGSYEQYF
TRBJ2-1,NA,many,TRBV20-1,TGCAGTGCTAGACATTACAATGAGCAGTTCTTC,CSARHYNEQFF
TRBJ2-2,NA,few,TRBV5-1,TGCGCCAGCAGCTCCAAACTCGATTTCGCGAACACCGGGGAGCTGTTTTTT,CASSSKLDFANTGELFF
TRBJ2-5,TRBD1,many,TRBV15,TGTGCCACCAGTATGTCGACAGGGCGAGAGACCCAGTACTTC,CATSMSTGRETQYF
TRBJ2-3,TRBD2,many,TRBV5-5,TGTGCCAGCAGCTTGGTTAGCGGGGTATCCACAGATACGCAGTATTTT,CASSLVSGVSTDTQYF
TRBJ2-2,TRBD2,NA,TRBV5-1,TGCGCCAGCAGCGCCGGACTAGCGGGGACCGGGGAGCTGTTTTTT,CASSAGLAGTGELFF
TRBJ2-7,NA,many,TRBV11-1,TGTGCCAGCAGCTCATCCGGGACGGTTAGCTCCTACGAGCAGTACTTC,CASSSSGTVSSYEQYF
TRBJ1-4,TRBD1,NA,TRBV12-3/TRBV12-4,TGTGCCAGCAACAAACAGGGGTTAATCGAAAAACTGTTTTTT,CASNKQGLIEKLFF
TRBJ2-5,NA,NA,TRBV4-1,TGCGCCAGCAGCCGCCGGGACACCCCTGGAGAGACCCAGTACTTC,CASSRRDTPGETQYF
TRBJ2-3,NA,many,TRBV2,TGTGCCAGCAGTAGACCTCGCCCCACAGATACGCAGTATTTT,CASSRPRPTDTQYF
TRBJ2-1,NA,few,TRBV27,TGTGCCAGCAGTTCTTGGACGGGAAATCAGTTCTTC,CASSSWTGNQFF
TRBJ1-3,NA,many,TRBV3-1,TGTGCCAGCAGCCTTGACACAGGGACTGGAAACACCATATATTTT,CASSLDTGTGNTIYF
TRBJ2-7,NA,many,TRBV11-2,TGTGCCAGCAGCTTAGCCGGTGCTGTAGGCTACGAGCAGTACTTC,CASSLAGAVGYEQYF
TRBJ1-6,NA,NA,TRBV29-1,TGCAGCGTACGGACAGAGAATAATTCACCCCTCCACTTT,CSVRTENNSPLHF
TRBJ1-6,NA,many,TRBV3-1,TGTGCCAGCAGCCAGGAGGGGGTAAATTCACCCCTCCACTTT,CASSQEGVNSPLHF
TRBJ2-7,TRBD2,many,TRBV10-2,TGCGCCAGCAGTGCCCCTAGCGGGAGGGCCTCAACCTACGAGCAGTACTTC,CASSAPSGRASTYEQYF
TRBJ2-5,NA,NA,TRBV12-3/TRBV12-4,TGTGCCAGCAGTTTATTGGTTGGAGGAGACGCTCAAGAGACCCAGTACTTC,CASSLLVGGDAQETQYF
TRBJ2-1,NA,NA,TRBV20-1,TGCAGTGCTAGAAATCGAAACAGCAATGAGCAGTTCTTC,CSARNRNSNEQFF
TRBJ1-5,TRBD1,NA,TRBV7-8,TGTGCCAGCAGCTCCCTACGACAGGGGAATCAGCCCCAGCATTTT,CASSSLRQGNQPQHF
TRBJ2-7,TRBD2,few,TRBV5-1,TGCGCCAGCAGCTTAGCTAGCGGGATACTCTCCTACGAGCAGTACTTC,CASSLASGILSYEQYF
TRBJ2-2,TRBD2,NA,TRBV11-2,TGTGCCAGCAGCACTAGCGGGAGGCCCGGGGAGCTGTTTTTT,CASSTSGRPGELFF
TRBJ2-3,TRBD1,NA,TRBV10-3,TGTGCCATCAGTGACAGGACAGGGGGTACGCAGTATTTT,CAISDRTGGTQYF
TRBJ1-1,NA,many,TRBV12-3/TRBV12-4,TGTGCCAGCAGGAGAGCATGGACCGAAGCTTTCTTT,CASRRAWTEAFF
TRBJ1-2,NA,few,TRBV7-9,TGTGCCAGCAGCCCCTGGACCGCAAACTATGGCTACACCTTC,CASSPWTANYGYTF
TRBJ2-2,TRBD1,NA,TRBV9,TGTGCCAGCAGCCCAGGGGACAGGGCAGCTGTTAGGAACACCGGGGAGCTGTTTTTT,CASSPGDRAAVRNTGELFF
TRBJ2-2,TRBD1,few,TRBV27,TGTGCCAGCAGTCAAGACAGGGCGTACACCGGGGAGCTGTTTTTT,CASSQDRAYTGELFF
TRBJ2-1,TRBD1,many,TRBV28,TGTGCCAGCTCAACAGGGGGCACCTACAATGAGCAGTTCTTC,CASSTGGTYNEQFF
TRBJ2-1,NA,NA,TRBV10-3,TGTGCCATCAGTGCTGTTGGCCATGAGCAGTTCTTC,CAISAVGHEQFF
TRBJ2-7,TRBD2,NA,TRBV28,TGTGCCAGCAGTTTTGGCGGGAGACAGTCGAACGAGCAGTACTTC,CASSFGGRQSNEQYF
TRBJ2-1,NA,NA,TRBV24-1,TGTGCCACCATCCGAGAGGGGGGGGGTTCCTACAATGAGCAGTTCTTC,CATIREGGGSYNEQFF
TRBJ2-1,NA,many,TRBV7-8,TGTGCCAGCAGCTTATTGCGTAATGAGCAGTTCTTC,CASSLLRNEQFF